This T cell receptor beta chain was observed in a study of blood T cells in healthy people across ages. Broader study findings: In these data, TCR beta diversity tracked strongly with naive T cell percentage. Diversity figures based on one million T cells were deemed too low.

CDR1 and CDR2 from the germline V gene are GTSNPN and SVGIG (reference sequence). The CDR3 has 16 amino acids. Trimming removed 0 bases at V and 12 bases at J, with 24 bases between. A second PCR of 7 to 11 cycles used a sample-barcoded 5' primer and a J-beta primer mix. TCRdb itself ran the 5' RACE reads through MiXCR, one entry per CDR3 protein. The sample yields around 1,900,000 distinct CDR3 sequences, about 39% seen once. A minimum of 6 micrograms of total RNA was extracted per sample. About this clonotype: Its antigen is not known.

The clonotype was recovered from a human donor in good health. The sample comprised blood. This chain uses TRBV30 with TRBJ2-1; the D gene is possibly TRBD2 (6 bases). The CDR3 loop reads CAWSVSGGVSCRVQFF. CDR3 DNA: TGTGCCTGGAGTGTAAGTGGCGGGGTTAGCTGTAGGGTGCAGTTCTTC.